Below, one T cell receptor (beta chain) is given with its context. Its antigen is not identified. The Oncomine TCR Beta short-read assay was applied to DNA of cultured CD4+ T cells. TCRdb ran MiXCR on the PCR reads and lists one entry per CDR3 protein. The data contain 4,600 or so distinct CDR3 sequences, 45% to 70% of them singletons. The germline CDR1 and CDR2 sequences are MDHEN and SYDVKM. The CDR3 covers 15 residues. V lost 2 bases and J lost 7, with 12 bases in between. The sample belongs to a study of vaccination and CD4 T cells after COVID-19. The treatment is: approximately 11-day PBMC culture with coronavirus spike peptide pools or control peptides (ViraFEST assay). Harvesting of the unexposed donor's CD4+ T cells predated the COVID-19 pandemic (2011-2018).

Sequences were obtained from CD4+ T cells from blood, cultured in vitro. The chain uses TRBV28 and TRBJ1-6, with a possible D match to TRBD1 (6 bases). The origin of this receptor is a human donor in good health. CDR3 loop: CASSLDNRANSPLHF. The CDR3 nucleotides are TGTGCCAGCAGTTTAGATAACAGGGCCAATTCACCCCTCCACTTT.